The present entry profiles one T cell receptor (beta chain) with its context. Germline is not matched at one junction end, which may reflect a read error. Germline CDR1 reads MNHNY; CDR2 reads SVGAGI (reference sequence). This CDR3 contains 13 residues. The record originates from a study of cytotoxic CD8 clonotypes in ibrutinib-treated CLL. On the study more broadly: Researchers reported 11 relapsed/refractory and under 16 treatment-naive patients, 17 of them IGHV unmutated. Mean productive templates were over 250,000; mean productive rearrangements were around 86,000.

Clones were read by immunoSEQ multiplex PCR, and TCRdb kept only the in-frame ones, dropping some. The data contain roughly 18,000 clones, over 70% of them singletons. The sequencing here drew on PBMCs, taken before ibrutinib treatment. The rearrangement links TRBV6-6 to TRBJ2-2; a possible D gene is TRBD2 (5 bases). This TCR was recovered from a human donor with chronic lymphocytic leukemia. CDR3 protein: CASSYSETGKLFF. DNA of the CDR3: TGTGCCAGCAGTTACTCCGAGACCGGGAAGCTGTTTTTT.